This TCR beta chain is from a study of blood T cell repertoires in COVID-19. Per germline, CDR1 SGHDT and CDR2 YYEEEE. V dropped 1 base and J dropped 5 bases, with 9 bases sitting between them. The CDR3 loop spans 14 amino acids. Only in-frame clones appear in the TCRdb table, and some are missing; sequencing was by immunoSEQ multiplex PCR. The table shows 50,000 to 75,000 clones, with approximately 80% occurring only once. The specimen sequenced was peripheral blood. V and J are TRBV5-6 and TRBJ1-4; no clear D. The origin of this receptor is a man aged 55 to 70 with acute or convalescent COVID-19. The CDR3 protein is CASSLTVLNEKLFF. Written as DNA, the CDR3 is TGTGCCAGCAGCTTGACAGTCCTCAATGAAAAACTGTTTTTT.